What follows are 21 T cell receptor beta chains derived from one specimen sequenced in a study of T cells after posttransplantation cyclophosphamide. TCRdb's table, derived via immunoSEQ multiplex PCR, lists solely in-frame clones and lacks some. The profile shows around 43,000 clones, around nine tenths of them singletons. Sequencing input: PBMCs. The receptors stem from a woman aged 45-65 years in good health and a related stem cell transplant donor.

The gene calls are TRBV5-1 and TRBJ2-5; the D is unclear. CDR1 SGHRS and CDR2 YFSETQ come from the germline V gene. Trimming removed 5 bases at V and 2 bases at J, with 7 bases between. CDR3 length: 12 amino acids. DNA for the CDR3: TGCGCCAGCAGACTCGGGCAAGAGACCCAGTACTTC. Encoded protein: CASRLGQETQYF. The whole variable domain, filled in from reference TRBV5-1 and TRBJ2-5, reads KAGVTQTPRYLIKTRGQQVTLSCSPISGHRSVSWYQQTPGQGLQFLFEYFSETQRNKGNFPGRFSGRQFSNSRSEMNVSTLELGDSALYLCASRLGQETQYFGPGTRLLVL.

This rearrangement joins TRBV11-2 to TRBJ2-1; D perhaps matches TRBD1 (6 bases). CDR3 length: 16 amino acids. V lost 1 base and J 9 bases, leaving 19 bases between the germline ends. CDR1 SGHAT and CDR2 FQNNGV come from the germline V gene. Here the CDR3 DNA reads TGTGCCAGCAGCTTAGTAGGACCGAGGGGGAGAGGTGAGCAGTTCTTC. This translates into CASSLVGPRGRGEQFF.

The chain recombines TRBV5-1 with TRBJ2-1; 14 bases align to TRBD2. The germline V gene encodes CDR1 SGHRS and CDR2 YFSETQ. V dropped 0 bases and J dropped 4; count of bases not matched to a gene: 3. The CDR3 loop spans 17 amino acids. DNA for the CDR3: TGCGCCAGCAGCTTGGGACTAGCGGGAGGGCCATACAATGAGCAGTTCTTC. The encoded protein is CASSLGLAGGPYNEQFF.

The V and J genes are TRBV6-5 and TRBJ2-7, with a weak D call TRBD1 (6 bases). The CDR3 consists of 14 residues. Germline V gene lookup returns CDR1 MNHEY and CDR2 SVGAGI. V gave up 7 bases and J gave up 3 bases, with 16 bases separating them. CDR3 in amino acids: CASTRSGTLYEQYF. The CDR3 coding sequence is TGTGCCAGCACACGGTCCGGGACACTCTACGAGCAGTACTTC.

The chain employs TRBV6-5 and TRBJ1-2; tentative D call: TRBD1 (6 bases). From germline, CDR1 is MNHEY and CDR2 SVGAGI. This CDR3 is 13 amino acids long. V was clipped by 6 bases and J by 7 bases, with 15 bases between them. Written as DNA, the CDR3 is TGTGCCAGCAGCCAGTACAGGGATCCTGGCTACACCTTC. Translation gives CASSQYRDPGYTF.

V is TRBV29-1 and J is TRBJ2-7; tentatively, D is TRBD1 (5 bases). This CDR3 region has 14 residues. Trimming took off 3 bases at V and 0 bases at J, with 12 bases between the two ends. Germline V CDR1 and CDR2: SQVTM, ANQGSEA. This CDR3 reads CSVEVGVSSYEQYF. DNA for the CDR3: TGCAGCGTTGAGGTAGGGGTAAGCTCCTACGAGCAGTACTTC.

J is TRBJ1-5 and V is TRBV5-4; 8 nucleotides match TRBD1. The CDR3 covers 15 residues. Losses at the gene ends were 4 bases for V and 5 bases for J; bases not matched to a gene: 8. The germline V gene has CDR1 SGHNT and CDR2 YYREEE (reference sequence). CDR3 sequence reads: CASSLGQGGDQPQHF. The CDR3 nucleotides are TGTGCCAGCAGCCTCGGACAGGGCGGTGATCAGCCCCAGCATTTT.

The rearrangement joins TRBV4-1 to TRBJ1-1; D may be TRBD1 (5 bases). This CDR3 spans 15 amino acids. The V end lost 0 bases, the J end lost 4 bases, and 12 bases lay between the germline ends. Germline V gene sequence: CDR1 MGHRA, CDR2 YSYEKL. CDR3 residues: CASSQDRGRGTEAFF. In nucleotides, the CDR3 is TGCGCCAGCAGCCAAGATAGAGGGAGGGGCACTGAAGCTTTCTTT.

V gene TRBV9 combines with J gene TRBJ1-2, with D unresolved. The germline V gene has CDR1 SGDLS and CDR2 YYNGEE. V was pared by 6 bases and J by 8 bases, with 26 bases between. This CDR3 has 16 amino acids. The DNA of the CDR3 is TGTGCCAGCACCCGTAAGCGGGATCCCACCGTAGGAGGCTACACCTTC. This gives the protein CASTRKRDPTVGGYTF.

This sequence joins TRBV19 and TRBJ2-1, with 9 bases identical to TRBD2. The germline V gene has CDR1 LNHDA and CDR2 SQIVND (reference sequence). The CDR3 sequence is 15 residues long. Losses at the gene ends were 4 bases for V and 6 bases for J; bases not matched to a gene: 7. The chain's CDR3 is CASSNQRGVSNEQFF. CDR3 coding DNA: TGTGCCAGTAGTAACCAGCGGGGGGTCTCCAATGAGCAGTTCTTC.

CDR3 coding DNA: TGTGCCAGCAGAAGGGACTCGACCACAGATACGCAGTATTTT. Translating it yields CASRRDSTTDTQYF. The gene calls are TRBV2 and TRBJ2-3; possibly TRBD2 for D (6 bases). CDR1 is SNHLY and CDR2 is FYNNEI in the germline V gene. The CDR3 consists of 14 residues. With 6 bases removed from V and 2 bases from J, the gap between germline ends came to 12 bases.

The chain combines TRBV5-1 with TRBJ2-5, with 8 nucleotides matching TRBD1. CDR3 length: 15 residues. Germline trimming cut 0 bases from V and 5 bases from J; bases unmatched to any gene: 6. The V gene's germline CDR1 is SGHRS and CDR2 YFSETQ. DNA of the CDR3: TGCGCCAGCAGCTTGGAGGCAGGGGGCGATGAGACCCAGTACTTC. This codes for CASSLEAGGDETQYF.

The chain links TRBV6-5 to TRBJ2-5, with D maybe TRBD1 (6 bases). The J call may not be correct, given that the DNA end is closer to TRBJ2-7. There are 14 residues in the CDR3. Germline CDR1 MNHEY, CDR2 SVGAGI. CDR3 in amino acids: CASSFPGVVNEQYF. The CDR3 nucleotides are TGTGCCAGCAGTTTCCCAGGGGTCGTGAACGAGCAGTACTTC.

The chain carries TRBV5-4 and TRBJ1-6, with 8 nucleotides matching TRBD1. Germline values: CDR1 SGHNT, CDR2 YYREEE (reference sequence). V lost 4 bases, J lost 7 bases, and 7 bases stayed unmatched. The CDR3 totals 15 residues. CDR3 DNA: TGTGCCAGCAGCGCGACAGGGGTGGAGAATTCACCCCTCCACTTT. It is translated as CASSATGVENSPLHF.

The chain uses TRBV28 and TRBJ2-7; maybe TRBD1 (6 bases). CDR1 MDHEN and CDR2 SYDVKM come from the germline V gene. The CDR3 contains 14 residues. V lost 6 bases and J 5 bases, leaving 17 bases between the germline ends. The CDR3 spells CASSRRGTSHEQYF. In nucleotides, the CDR3 is TGTGCCAGCAGCCGCCGAGGGACATCCCACGAGCAGTACTTC.

V and J are TRBV10-3 and TRBJ2-3; 7 bases map to TRBD2. V lost 5 bases, J lost 6 bases, and 14 bases stayed unmatched. The CDR3 covers 16 residues. Germline CDR1 ENHRY, CDR2 SYGVKD. In nucleotides, the CDR3 is TGTGCCATCAGTTACGCGGGCGGCGGGAGAGTCGATACGCAGTATTTT. Translating gives CAISYAGGGRVDTQYF.

This CDR3 is CASSGRQVRYTEAFF. The CDR3 nucleotides read TGTGCCAGTAGTGGGCGACAGGTGAGGTACACTGAAGCTTTCTTT. The chain recombines TRBV19 with TRBJ1-1; possibly TRBD1 for D (6 bases). In germline, CDR1 is LNHDA, CDR2 SQIVND (reference sequence). The V and J ends lost 5 bases and 3 bases respectively, with 16 bases between them. This CDR3 spans 15 amino acids.

The rearrangement joins TRBV28 to TRBJ1-2; D remains unclear. The V gene lost 3 bases and the J gene lost 5 bases, with 4 bases spanning the gap. Germline lookup yields CDR1 MDHEN and CDR2 SYDVKM. The CDR3 is 11 residues long. As DNA, the CDR3 is TGTGCCAGCAGTTTTCCTTATGGCTACACCTTC. The encoded protein is CASSFPYGYTF.

The gene calls are TRBV9 and TRBJ2-3; a weak D match, TRBD2 (6 bases). Germline loops: CDR1 SGDLS, CDR2 YYNGEE. This CDR3 region has 17 residues. Trimming took off 0 bases at V and 1 base at J, with 15 bases between the two ends. The CDR3 coding sequence is TGTGCCAGCAGCGTAGGTGGATGGGGAGGCGGCACAGATACGCAGTATTTT. Translation gives CASSVGGWGGGTDTQYF.

The chain employs TRBV5-1 and TRBJ2-5, with 7 bases aligning to TRBD2. V shed 0 bases, J shed 4 bases, and the junction held 6 bases outside the gene matches. The germline V gene has CDR1 SGHRS and CDR2 YFSETQ. This CDR3 is built from 15 residues. Here the CDR3 DNA reads TGCGCCAGCAGCTTGGTTGCGGGAGTGGGAGAGACCCAGTACTTC. It encodes CASSLVAGVGETQYF.

The J gene is TRBJ1-4, the V gene TRBV5-5; TRBD1 might be the D (5 bases). Per germline, CDR1 SGHKS and CDR2 YYEKEE (reference sequence). This CDR3 has 15 amino acids. V lost 4 bases to trimming and J lost 5 bases, with 15 bases between them. CDR3 coding DNA: TGTGCCAGCAGCGCCGGACAAGGACCGAATGAAAAACTGTTTTTT. It yields the protein CASSAGQGPNEKLFF.